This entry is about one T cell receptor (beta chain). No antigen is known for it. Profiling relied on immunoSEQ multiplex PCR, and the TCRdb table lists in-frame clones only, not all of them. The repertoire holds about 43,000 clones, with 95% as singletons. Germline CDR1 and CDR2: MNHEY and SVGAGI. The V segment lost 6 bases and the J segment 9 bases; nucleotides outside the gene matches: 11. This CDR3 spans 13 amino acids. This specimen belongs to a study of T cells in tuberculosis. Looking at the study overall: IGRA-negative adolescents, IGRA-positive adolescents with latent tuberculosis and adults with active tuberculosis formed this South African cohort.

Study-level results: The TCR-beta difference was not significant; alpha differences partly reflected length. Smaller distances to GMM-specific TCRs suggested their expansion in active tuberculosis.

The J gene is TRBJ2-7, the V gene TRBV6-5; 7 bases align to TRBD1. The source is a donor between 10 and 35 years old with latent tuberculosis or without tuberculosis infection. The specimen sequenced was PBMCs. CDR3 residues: CASSFGQVRAQYF. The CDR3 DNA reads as TGTGCCAGCAGCTTTGGACAGGTTCGGGCGCAGTACTTC.